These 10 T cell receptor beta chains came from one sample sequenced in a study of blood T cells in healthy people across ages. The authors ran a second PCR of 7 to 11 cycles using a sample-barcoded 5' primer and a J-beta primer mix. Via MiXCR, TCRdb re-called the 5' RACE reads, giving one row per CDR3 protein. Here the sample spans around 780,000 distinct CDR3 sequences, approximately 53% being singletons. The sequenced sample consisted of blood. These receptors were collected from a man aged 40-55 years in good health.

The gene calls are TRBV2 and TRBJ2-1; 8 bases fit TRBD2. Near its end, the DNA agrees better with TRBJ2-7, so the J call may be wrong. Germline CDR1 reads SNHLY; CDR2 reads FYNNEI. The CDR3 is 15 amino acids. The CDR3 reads CASSGAGGSLNEQYF. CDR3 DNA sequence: TGTGCCAGCAGTGGGGCGGGGGGCTCCCTAAATGAGCAGTACTTC.

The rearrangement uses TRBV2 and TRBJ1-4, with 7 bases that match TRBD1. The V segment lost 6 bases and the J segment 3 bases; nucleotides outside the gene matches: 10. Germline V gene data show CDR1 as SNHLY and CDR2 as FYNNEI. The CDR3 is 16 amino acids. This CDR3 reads CASRGGWTGSNEKLFF. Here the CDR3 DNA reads TGTGCCAGCAGAGGGGGCTGGACAGGTTCTAATGAAAAACTGTTTTTT.

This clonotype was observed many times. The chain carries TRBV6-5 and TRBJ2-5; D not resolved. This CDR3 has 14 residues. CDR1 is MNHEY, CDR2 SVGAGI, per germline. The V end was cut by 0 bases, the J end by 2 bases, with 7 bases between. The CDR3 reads CASSYSNPQETQYF. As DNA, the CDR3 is TGTGCCAGCAGTTACTCGAATCCGCAAGAGACCCAGTACTTC.

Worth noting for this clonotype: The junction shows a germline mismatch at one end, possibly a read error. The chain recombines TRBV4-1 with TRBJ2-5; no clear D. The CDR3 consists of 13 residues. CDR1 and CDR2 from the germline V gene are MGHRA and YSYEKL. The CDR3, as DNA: TGCGCCAGCAGCCAAACGCGCGGAGAGACCCGGTACTTC. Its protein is CASSQTRGETRYF.

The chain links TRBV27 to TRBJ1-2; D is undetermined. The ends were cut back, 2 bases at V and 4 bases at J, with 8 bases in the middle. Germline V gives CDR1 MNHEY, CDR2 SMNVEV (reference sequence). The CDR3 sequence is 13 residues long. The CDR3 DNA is TGTGCCAGCAGTTTAAACAGCGTCTATGGCTACACCTTC. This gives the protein CASSLNSVYGYTF.

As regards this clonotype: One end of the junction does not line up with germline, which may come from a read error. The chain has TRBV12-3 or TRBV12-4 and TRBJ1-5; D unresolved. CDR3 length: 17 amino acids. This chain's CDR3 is CASSLAGEVGSNPPQHF. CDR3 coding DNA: TGTGCCAGCAGCCTTGCCGGCGAGGTGGGGAGCAATCCGCCCCAGCATTTT.

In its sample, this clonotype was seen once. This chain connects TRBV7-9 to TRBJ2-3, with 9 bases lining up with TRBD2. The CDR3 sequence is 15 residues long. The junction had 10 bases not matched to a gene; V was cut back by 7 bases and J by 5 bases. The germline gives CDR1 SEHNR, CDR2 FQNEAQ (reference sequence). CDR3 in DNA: TGTGCCAGCACGCTGCAGGTAGCGGGAGTAGATACGCAGTATTTT. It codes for CASTLQVAGVDTQYF.

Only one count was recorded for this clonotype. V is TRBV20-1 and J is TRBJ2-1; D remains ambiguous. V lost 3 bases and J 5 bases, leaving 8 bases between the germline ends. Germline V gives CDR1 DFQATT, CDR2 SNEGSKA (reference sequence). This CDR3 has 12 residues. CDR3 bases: TGCAGTGCTAGTCGGATCGACAATGAGCAGTTCTTC. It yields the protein CSASRIDNEQFF.

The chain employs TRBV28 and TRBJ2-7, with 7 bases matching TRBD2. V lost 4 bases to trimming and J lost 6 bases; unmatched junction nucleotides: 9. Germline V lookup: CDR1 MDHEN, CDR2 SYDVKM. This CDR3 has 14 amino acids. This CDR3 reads CASSSLGRGGEQYF. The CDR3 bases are TGTGCCAGCAGTTCATTGGGCCGCGGGGGCGAGCAGTACTTC.

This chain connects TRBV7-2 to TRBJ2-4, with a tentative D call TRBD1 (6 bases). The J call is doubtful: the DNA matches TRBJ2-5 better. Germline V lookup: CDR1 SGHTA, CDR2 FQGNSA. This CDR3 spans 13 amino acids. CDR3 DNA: TGTGCCAGCAGCCCGCGGCAGGGGGAGACCCAGTACTTC. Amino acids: CASSPRQGETQYF.